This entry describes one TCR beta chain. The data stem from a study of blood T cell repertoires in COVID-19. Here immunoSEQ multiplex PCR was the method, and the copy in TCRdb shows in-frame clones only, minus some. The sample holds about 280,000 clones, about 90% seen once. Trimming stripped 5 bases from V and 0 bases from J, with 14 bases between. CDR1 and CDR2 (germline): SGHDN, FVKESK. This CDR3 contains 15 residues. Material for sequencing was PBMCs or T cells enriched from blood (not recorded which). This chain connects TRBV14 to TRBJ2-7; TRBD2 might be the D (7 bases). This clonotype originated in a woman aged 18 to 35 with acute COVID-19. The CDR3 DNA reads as TGTGCCAGCAGCTACGGGGGAGGGGGCTCCTACGAGCAGTACTTC. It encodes CASSYGGGGSYEQYF.